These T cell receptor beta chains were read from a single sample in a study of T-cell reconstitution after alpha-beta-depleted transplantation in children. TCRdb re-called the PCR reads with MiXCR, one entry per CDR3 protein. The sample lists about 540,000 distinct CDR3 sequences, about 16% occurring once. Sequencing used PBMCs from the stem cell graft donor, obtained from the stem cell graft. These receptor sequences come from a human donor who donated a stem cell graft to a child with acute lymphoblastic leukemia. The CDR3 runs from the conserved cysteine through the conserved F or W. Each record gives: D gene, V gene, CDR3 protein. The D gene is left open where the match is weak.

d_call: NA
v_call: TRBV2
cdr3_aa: CAGGVGAEEQYF

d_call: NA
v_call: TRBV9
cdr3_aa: CASSVGGAYGYTF

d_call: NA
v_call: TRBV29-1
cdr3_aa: CSAKTTGTPEQYF

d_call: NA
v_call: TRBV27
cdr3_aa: CASSFGGREQYF

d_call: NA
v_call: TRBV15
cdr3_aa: CATSRRTTGSGEKLFF

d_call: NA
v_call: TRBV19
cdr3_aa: CASTPGGFGELFF

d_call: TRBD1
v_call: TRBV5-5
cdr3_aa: CASSFGQGKDEQYF

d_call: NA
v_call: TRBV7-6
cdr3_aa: CASKPSPGRGKHYGYTF

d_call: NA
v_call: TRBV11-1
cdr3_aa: CASGGTGAGRSSYNEQFF

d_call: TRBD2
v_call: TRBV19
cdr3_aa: CATGTSGSSNEQFF

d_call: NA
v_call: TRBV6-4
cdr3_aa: CASSDSGEAHGYTF

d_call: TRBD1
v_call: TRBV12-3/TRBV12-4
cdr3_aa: CASSPDRGSSYEQYF

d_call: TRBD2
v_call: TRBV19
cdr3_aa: CASSAWGLAGYEQYF

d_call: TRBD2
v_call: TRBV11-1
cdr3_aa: CASSSEGLAVSSYNEQFF

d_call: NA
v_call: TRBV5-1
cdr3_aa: CASSFSPGASHPGTEAFF

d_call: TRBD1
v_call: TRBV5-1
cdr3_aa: CASSTLRGSDTQYF

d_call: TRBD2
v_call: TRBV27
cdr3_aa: CASSLSPSGSTDTQYF

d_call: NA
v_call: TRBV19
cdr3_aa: CASSPAGSEGYEQYF

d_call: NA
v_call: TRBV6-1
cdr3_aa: CASSKEGNTEAFF

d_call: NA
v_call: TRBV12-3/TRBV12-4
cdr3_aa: CASSINQGYTGELFF

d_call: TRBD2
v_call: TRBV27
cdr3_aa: CASSFGGSFEQYF

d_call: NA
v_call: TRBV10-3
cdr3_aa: CAAAPGANTGELFF

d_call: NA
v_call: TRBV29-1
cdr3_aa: CSVERGLRGTQYF

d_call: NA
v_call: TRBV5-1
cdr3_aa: CASSNLGRLNEQYF

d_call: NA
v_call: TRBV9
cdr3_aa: CASSVDRGRGRSAGANVLTF

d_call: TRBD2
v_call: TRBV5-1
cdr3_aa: CASSGGTSVQRVLETQYF

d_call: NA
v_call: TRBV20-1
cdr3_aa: CSARVRGQSTDTQYF

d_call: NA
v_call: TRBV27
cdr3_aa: CASSSIGGLETQYF

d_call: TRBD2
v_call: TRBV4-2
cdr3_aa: CASSQDRASGGYEQYF

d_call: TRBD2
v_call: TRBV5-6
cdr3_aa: CASSPLPGLAGGQETQYF

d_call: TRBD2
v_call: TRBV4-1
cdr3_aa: CASSPGGTSGSYEQYF

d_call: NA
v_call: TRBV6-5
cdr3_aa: CASNWGGPDTEAFF

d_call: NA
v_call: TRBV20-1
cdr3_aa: CSANRQYF

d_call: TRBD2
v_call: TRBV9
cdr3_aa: CASSVVASGPGELFF

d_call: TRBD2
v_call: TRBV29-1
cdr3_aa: CSVGGSGGDTQYF

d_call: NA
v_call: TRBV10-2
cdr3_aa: CASSEVQGRYGYTF

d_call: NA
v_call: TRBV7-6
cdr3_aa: CASSFGGGGPNTEAFF

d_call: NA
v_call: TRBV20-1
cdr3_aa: CSADRGLGSNLEQYF

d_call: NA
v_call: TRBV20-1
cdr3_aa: CSANLLELAFF

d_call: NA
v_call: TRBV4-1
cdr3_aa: CASSQVYPYEQYF

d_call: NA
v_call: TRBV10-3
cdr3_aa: CAISEFIGPGSPLHF

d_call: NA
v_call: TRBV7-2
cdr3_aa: CASSPSTSGFETQYF

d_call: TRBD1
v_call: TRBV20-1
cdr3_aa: CSARDRLAGGPPNYGYTF

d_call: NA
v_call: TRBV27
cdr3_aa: CASSLSRGNEQFF

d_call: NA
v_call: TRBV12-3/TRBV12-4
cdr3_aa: CASSLPNGIEQFF

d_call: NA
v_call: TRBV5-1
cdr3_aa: CASSSGTWEQYF

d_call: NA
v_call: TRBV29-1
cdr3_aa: CSSSGGIDETQYF

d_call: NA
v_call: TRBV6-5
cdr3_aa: CASSYSGGTKHYGYTF

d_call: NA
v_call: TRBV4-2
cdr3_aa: CASSPSLAEQFF